This TCR beta chain was recovered during a study of blood T cell repertoires in COVID-19. Produced via immunoSEQ multiplex PCR; TCRdb's table is partial and in-frame only. Here the sample spans fewer than 350,000 clones, approximately 91% being singletons. Germline assignment: CDR1 MNHEY and CDR2 SMNVEV (reference sequence). The V end was cut by 3 bases, the J end by 0 bases, with 6 bases between. The CDR3 runs to 15 residues. V and J are TRBV27 and TRBJ2-6, with D unclear. The TCR originated in a woman in her forties with acute COVID-19. The specimen sequenced was PBMCs or T cells enriched from blood (not recorded which). CDR3: CASSLAVSGANVLTF. CDR3 nucleotides: TGTGCCAGCAGTTTGGCGGTCTCTGGGGCCAACGTCCTGACTTTC.